A selection of T cell receptor beta chains follows, all from one sample in a study of shared clonotypes between healthy human individuals. Generated by immunoSEQ multiplex PCR, the TCRdb table keeps only in-frame clones and is missing some. The repertoire consists of about 2 million clones, with roughly 94% occurring once and the leading ten covering 1.2%. Source material: naive CD8+ T cells sorted from blood. The receptors shown here come from a man between 18 and 29 years old in good health. The CDR3 runs from the conserved cysteine through the conserved F or W. The D gene is left open where the match is weak. Clone size is shown for a subset of rows, as once, few, many or a class of expanded clone.

>TRBD1|TRBJ1-3|NA|16|TRBV7-9
TGTGCCAGCAGCTTAGCCAGACAGGGGCCTGGAAACACCATATATTTT
CASSLARQGPGNTIYF
>NA|TRBJ1-4|few|12|TRBV18
TGTGCCAGCTCACCACCTAATGAAAAACTGTTTTTT
CASSPPNEKLFF
>TRBD1|TRBJ1-5|NA|15|TRBV5-8
TGTGCCAGCAGCCTAACAGGGGGCGGCAATCAGCCCCAGCATTTT
CASSLTGGGNQPQHF
>NA|TRBJ2-1|NA|17|TRBV27
TGTGCCAGCAGTCCGATCGCGGGACTCCCGGCGGTCGATGAGCAGTTCTTC
CASSPIAGLPAVDEQFF
>NA|TRBJ2-3|NA|13|TRBV9
TGTGCCAGCAGCCCCGGTCCCACAGATACGCAGTATTTT
CASSPGPTDTQYF
>NA|TRBJ2-5|NA|15|TRBV4-1
TGCGCCAGCAGCCAAGAATGGACAGTTGGCGAGACCCAGTACTTC
CASSQEWTVGETQYF
>NA|TRBJ1-1|NA|14|TRBV27
TGTGCCAGCAGTTTTGATGGGGTTTGGACTGAAGCTTTCTTT
CASSFDGVWTEAFF
>NA|TRBJ1-6|NA|14|TRBV5-6
TGTGCCAGCAGCCTAGGGGTGGGTAATTCACCCCTCCACTTT
CASSLGVGNSPLHF
>NA|TRBJ2-1|NA|14|TRBV5-4
TGTGCCAGCAGCTTCGCACTAGATTTCGATGAGCAGTTCTTC
CASSFALDFDEQFF
>NA|TRBJ1-1|NA|17|TRBV9
TGTGCCAGCAGCACCCAATCGACGATTTTACCCCTTAGTGAAGCTTTCTTT
CASSTQSTILPLSEAFF
>TRBD2|TRBJ2-3|NA|18|TRBV11-2
TGTGCCAGCAGCTTAGATTTTTTTGGCGGGGGGAATGCAGATACGCAGTATTTT
CASSLDFFGGGNADTQYF
>NA|TRBJ2-4|NA|15|TRBV4-3
TGCGCCAGCAGCCAAGACCTAGGGGAAGGCAACATTCAGTACTTC
CASSQDLGEGNIQYF
>TRBD1|TRBJ1-5|NA|17|TRBV19
TGTGCCAGTAGTATAGTCCCGACAGGGGGCCCCAATCAGCCCCAGCATTTT
CASSIVPTGGPNQPQHF
>NA|TRBJ1-5|NA|14|TRBV7-8
TGTGCCAGCAGCTTCGCCGACACGAATCAGCCCCAGCATTTT
CASSFADTNQPQHF
>NA|TRBJ2-3|NA|15|TRBV27
TGTGCCAGCATGTTAATACACCTAAACACAGATACGCAGTATTTT
CASMLIHLNTDTQYF
>NA|TRBJ2-2|once|16|TRBV19
TGTGCCAGTAGTATGGAGGCCAGCTGGTGGGCCGGGGAGCTGTTTTTT
CASSMEASWWAGELFF
>NA|TRBJ2-7|few|12|TRBV15
TGTGCCACCAGCAGGGGGGACTACGAGCAGTACTTC
CATSRGDYEQYF
>NA|TRBJ2-2|NA|15|TRBV10-1
TGCGCCAGCAGTGATACCAGGGTTAACACCGGGGAGCTGTTTTTT
CASSDTRVNTGELFF
>TRBD2|TRBJ2-7|NA|17|TRBV27
TGTGCCAGCAGTTCGACCGTCACAAGTTGGGACTACTACGAGCAGTACTTC
CASSSTVTSWDYYEQYF
>NA|TRBJ1-4|NA|15|TRBV11-2
TGTGCCAGCAGCTTAGACCCGGGAGGAGAAGAAAAACTGTTTTTT
CASSLDPGGEEKLFF
>TRBD1|TRBJ2-4|NA|16|TRBV27
TGTGCCAGCAGTCCCGCGGGCAGGGGGCTCCTAAACATTCAGTACTTC
CASSPAGRGLLNIQYF